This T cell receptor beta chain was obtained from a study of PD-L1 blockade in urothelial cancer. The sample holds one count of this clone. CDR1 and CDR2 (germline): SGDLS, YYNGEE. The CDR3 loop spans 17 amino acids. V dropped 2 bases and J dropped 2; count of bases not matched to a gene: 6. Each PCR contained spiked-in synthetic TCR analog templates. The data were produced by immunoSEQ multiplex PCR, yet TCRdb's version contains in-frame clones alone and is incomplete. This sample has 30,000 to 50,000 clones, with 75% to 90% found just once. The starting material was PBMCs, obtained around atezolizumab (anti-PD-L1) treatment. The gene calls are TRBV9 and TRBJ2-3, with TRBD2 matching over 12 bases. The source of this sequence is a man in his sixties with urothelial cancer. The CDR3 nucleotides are TGTGCCAGCAGCGTGGATCCTAGCGGGAGGGCCACAGATACGCAGTATTTT. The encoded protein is CASSVDPSGRATDTQYF. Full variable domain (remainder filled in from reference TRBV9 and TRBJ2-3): DSGVTQTPKHLITATGQRVTLRCSPRSGDLSVYWYQQSLDQGLQFLIQYYNGEERAKGNILERFSAQQFPDLHSELNLSSLELGDSALYFCASSVDPSGRATDTQYFGPGTRLTVL.